The clone carrying this T cell receptor (beta chain) was observed at least ten times. What it binds is unknown. These data come from a study of identical twins. Template switching added a universal primer binding site, and final cDNA carried unique molecular identifiers. MiXCR, run by TCRdb on the 5' RACE reads, gives a single entry per CDR3 protein. The sample holds about 100,000 distinct CDR3 sequences, 4.5% to 6.5% seen once. Whole-study findings and limits: Out-of-frame TCR alpha sharing in monozygotic twins exceeded recombination model predictions. Shared out-of-frame alpha sequences (those common to twins) showed excess low generation probability.

This CDR3 is 15 amino acids long. The ends were cut back, 4 bases at V and 7 bases at J, with 18 bases in the middle. Per the germline V gene, CDR1 is SGHKS and CDR2 is YYEKEE (reference sequence). The V call is TRBV5-5, the J call TRBJ2-1, with D maybe TRBD2 (6 bases). This receptor was obtained from a woman aged 45-65 years in good health. Sequencing used memory T cells sorted from blood. CDR3 sequence: CASSAGTLGANEQFF. The CDR3 nucleotides are TGTGCCAGCAGCGCGGGGACTCTAGGGGCTAATGAGCAGTTCTTC.